The rows below give T cell receptor beta chains drawn from one sample of a study of T cell changes during pregnancy in multiple sclerosis. Assay used: immunoSEQ multiplex PCR; TCRdb lists only in-frame clones, some missing. The sample lists 35,000 to 50,000 clones, approximately 90% occurring once. Material for sequencing was PBMCs (not recorded whether the cells were cultured). The receptors were gathered from a female donor with multiple sclerosis, enrolled in a pregnancy study. CDR3s include the opening cysteine and the closing phenylalanine or tryptophan. The D gene is left open where the match is weak. Size is omitted from some rows. Given values are once, few, many or a class for expanded clones.

v_gene	j_gene	d_gene	abundance	CDR3aa	CDR3nt
TRBV5-4	TRBJ2-5	-	-	CASSLATGKETQYF	TGTGCCAGCAGCTTGGCTACGGGGAAAGAGACCCAGTACTTC
TRBV28	TRBJ1-1	-	-	CASRAGSGTEAFF	TGTGCCAGCAGGGCAGGGTCGGGGACTGAAGCTTTCTTT
TRBV21-1	TRBJ1-5	-	once	CASIRNDRGSNQPQHF	TGTGCCAGCATTAGAAATGACCGGGGTAGCAATCAGCCCCAGCATTTT
TRBV28	TRBJ1-5	TRBD1	-	CASSSTGDSNQPQHF	TGTGCCAGCAGTTCGACAGGGGATAGCAATCAGCCCCAGCATTTT
TRBV5-4	TRBJ1-1	-	-	CASSLAPTSNTEAFF	TGTGCCAGCAGCTTGGCCCCGACATCGAACACTGAAGCTTTCTTT
TRBV7-2	TRBJ1-2	TRBD1	-	CASSHDRGHGYTF	TGTGCCAGCAGCCATGACAGGGGGCATGGCTACACCTTC
TRBV4-2	TRBJ2-1	TRBD2	few	CASSQEGTSGHNEQFF	TGTGCCAGCAGCCAAGAGGGGACTAGCGGGCACAATGAGCAGTTCTTC
TRBV5-1	TRBJ1-3	-	few	CASSPVTGNTIYF	TGCGCCAGCAGTCCCGTTACCGGAAACACCATATATTTT
TRBV27	TRBJ1-1	-	-	CASSPTAGTEAFF	TGTGCCAGCAGTCCCACAGCGGGCACTGAAGCTTTCTTT
TRBV6-5	TRBJ1-5	-	-	CASSDGVNNQPQHF	TGTGCCAGCAGTGACGGGGTAAACAATCAGCCCCAGCATTTT
TRBV6-4	TRBJ2-1	-	-	CASSDRGPYEVREQFF	TGTGCCAGCAGCGACCGAGGCCCGTACGAAGTTAGGGAGCAGTTCTTC
TRBV6-1	TRBJ1-5	TRBD1	-	CASSGGQLNQPQHF	TGTGCCAGCAGTGGGGGACAGCTCAATCAGCCCCAGCATTTT
TRBV12-5	TRBJ2-3	TRBD1	-	CASGPRTGGKDTQYF	TGTGCTAGTGGTCCGCGGACAGGGGGTAAAGATACGCAGTATTTT
TRBV5-6	TRBJ2-6	-	-	CASSSVRPVNVLTF	TGTGCCAGCAGCTCGGTGCGGCCGGTCAACGTCCTGACTTTC
TRBV5-1	TRBJ2-1	TRBD2	-	CASSNLAGGPGNEQFF	TGCGCCAGCAGCAATCTAGCGGGAGGGCCGGGCAATGAGCAGTTCTTC
TRBV27	TRBJ1-1	TRBD1	few	CASSPTDRGRGNTEAFF	TGTGCCAGCAGTCCGACGGACAGGGGGCGGGGTAACACTGAAGCTTTCTTT
TRBV27	TRBJ2-7	TRBD2	-	CASSMGLAGLQAYEQYF	TGTGCCAGCAGTATGGGACTAGCGGGACTGCAGGCCTACGAGCAGTACTTC
TRBV30	TRBJ2-3	-	-	CAWTGGTDTQYF	TGTGCCTGGACAGGGGGCACAGATACGCAGTATTTT
TRBV7-2	TRBJ2-1	TRBD2	-	CASSFSGALYNEQFF	TGTGCCAGCAGCTTTAGCGGGGCACTCTACAATGAGCAGTTCTTC
TRBV5-8	TRBJ1-5	-	-	CASSLARGAHQPQHF	TGTGCCAGCAGCTTGGCCCGAGGGGCCCATCAGCCCCAGCATTTT
TRBV28	TRBJ2-2	-	-	CASSFGGAQISGELFF	TGTGCCAGCAGTTTTGGTGGGGCGCAAATCTCCGGGGAGCTGTTTTTT
TRBV30	TRBJ1-2	TRBD1	-	CACPTGGRGDGYTF	TGTGCCTGCCCCACAGGGGGTAGAGGAGACGGCTACACCTTC
TRBV7-9	TRBJ2-7	-	-	CASSLAIDSGSSYEQYF	TGTGCCAGCAGCTTAGCGATAGATAGCGGTAGCTCCTACGAGCAGTACTTC
TRBV4-1	TRBJ2-7	-	-	CASSHSYPNYEQYF	TGCGCCAGCAGCCATAGCTACCCTAACTACGAGCAGTACTTC
TRBV6-1	TRBJ1-5	-	-	CASSDNRGNQPQHF	TGTGCCAGCAGTGACAACAGGGGCAATCAGCCCCAGCATTTT
TRBV29-1	TRBJ2-1	-	-	CSATIQDTPYNEQFF	TGCAGCGCTACTATACAGGACACGCCCTACAATGAGCAGTTCTTC
TRBV19	TRBJ2-7	TRBD2	-	CASSPSRTSLSYEQYF	TGTGCCAGTAGTCCTTCCCGGACTAGCCTCTCCTACGAGCAGTACTTC
TRBV10-1	TRBJ2-3	-	once	CASSEPRSGGTDTQYF	TGCGCCAGCAGTGAGCCCCGTTCGGGAGGCACAGATACGCAGTATTTT
TRBV11-3	TRBJ2-7	-	few	CASSARITSYEQYF	TGTGCCAGCAGCGCGAGAATAACCTCCTACGAGCAGTACTTC
TRBV7-9	TRBJ2-3	TRBD1	-	CASTLLLGQGGNTQYF	TGTGCCAGCACCCTGCTGCTGGGACAGGGGGGAAATACGCAGTATTTT
TRBV5-1	TRBJ2-1	-	-	CASNIADNEQFF	TGCGCCAGCAATATAGCGGACAATGAGCAGTTCTTC
TRBV4-3	TRBJ2-7	TRBD2	once	CASSPSGSSYEQYF	TGCGCCAGCAGCCCTAGCGGGAGCTCCTACGAGCAGTACTTC
TRBV18	TRBJ2-7	TRBD1	-	CASSPGEGTGAYEQYF	TGTGCCAGCTCACCGGGAGAAGGGACAGGTGCCTACGAGCAGTACTTC
TRBV20-1	TRBJ2-7	TRBD1	-	CSAGGKYEQYF	TGCAGTGCAGGGGGCAAATACGAGCAGTACTTC
TRBV6-5	TRBJ2-2	TRBD2	-	CASRSTSATGELFF	TGTGCCAGCAGGTCGACTAGCGCGACCGGGGAGCTGTTTTTT
TRBV5-1	TRBJ1-1	-	-	CASSFQGTTEAFF	TGCGCCAGCAGCTTTCAGGGAACTACTGAAGCTTTCTTT
TRBV27	TRBJ2-1	TRBD2	-	CASKALSQGLAGGSSYNEQFF	TGTGCCAGCAAAGCCCTTTCCCAGGGACTAGCGGGAGGGAGCTCCTACAATGAGCAGTTCTTC
TRBV19	TRBJ2-1	-	once	CAPVPTTPNNEQFF	TGTGCCCCGGTGCCGACTACCCCAAACAATGAGCAGTTCTTC
TRBV4-1	TRBJ2-1	TRBD2	-	CASSLAGAGGYNEQFF	TGCGCCAGCAGCCTCGCTGGAGCGGGAGGGTACAATGAGCAGTTCTTC
TRBV27	TRBJ1-2	-	-	CASSFGGPNYGYTF	TGTGCCAGCAGTTTCGGCGGTCCTAACTATGGCTACACCTTC
TRBV4-2	TRBJ2-5	-	-	CASSQDGWGRAETQYF	TGTGCCAGCAGCCAAGATGGCTGGGGCCGCGCAGAGACCCAGTACTTC
TRBV11-2	TRBJ2-1	TRBD1	-	CASSPGQGQVEQFF	TGTGCCAGCAGCCCCGGACAGGGTCAGGTTGAGCAGTTCTTC
TRBV6-5	TRBJ2-3	TRBD1	-	CASRWDREGSDTQYF	TGTGCCAGCAGGTGGGACAGGGAAGGGTCAGATACGCAGTATTTT
TRBV18	TRBJ2-7	-	-	CASSPVGGVEQYF	TGTGCCAGCTCACCGGTAGGGGGTGTCGAGCAGTACTTC
TRBV19	TRBJ2-7	-	-	CASSSRRDTNYEQYF	TGTGCCAGTAGTTCCCGCCGGGACACCAACTACGAGCAGTACTTC